The T cell receptor beta chain under discussion was sequenced for a study of cytomegalovirus exposure and HLA in healthy donors. J gave up 7 bases and V 3 bases, and 2 bases lay outside the gene matches. Germline CDR1 is KGHSH and CDR2 is LQKENI. The CDR3 runs 13 residues. Primers included in the PCR were 60 Vbeta and 13 Jbeta primers. Authors' data handling: Counted up in a later analysis, unique TCR beta chains came to some 72 million, with around 10 million shared. Repertoires were generated with immunoSEQ multiplex PCR, while TCRdb's copy carries only in-frame clones and drops some. V, J and clone size are taken as reported in that table, and D and trimming were inferred from the DNA itself. The repertoire holds more than 90,000 clones, 70% seen once, with 8.5% to 9.5% in the top ten.

The specimen was PBMCs. The origin of this receptor is a man younger than 40 in good health and CMV-seropositive. The chain uses TRBV18 and TRBJ2-1; 8 positions agree with TRBD2. The CDR3 loop is CASSPSGSNEQFF. As DNA, the CDR3 is TGTGCCAGCTCACCGAGCGGGAGTAATGAGCAGTTCTTC.